The 24 T cell receptor beta chains below all came from one sample that was sequenced in a study of blood T cell repertoires in COVID-19. Data came from immunoSEQ multiplex PCR; TCRdb stores just in-frame clones and leaves some out. The sample includes approximately 90,000 clones, about 86% of them seen just once. The sequenced material came from peripheral blood. These receptors were obtained from a man older than 75 with active or convalescent COVID-19.

The J gene is TRBJ2-3, the V gene TRBV5-8; no definite D call. V gave up 1 base and J gave up 6 bases, with 12 bases separating them. This CDR3 spans 14 amino acids. The germline V gene encodes CDR1 SGHTS and CDR2 YDEGEE. The CDR3 DNA reads TGTGCCAGCAGCTTGTTGAGGTCCGGGGATACGCAGTATTTT. Translated: CASSLLRSGDTQYF. Full variable domain (missing parts from reference TRBV5-8 and TRBJ2-3): EAGVTQSPTHLIKTRGQQATLRCSPISGHTSVYWYQQALGLGLQFLLWYDEGEERNRGNFPPRFSGRQFPNYSSELNVNALELEDSALYLCASSLLRSGDTQYFGPGTRLTVL.

The genes are TRBV18 and TRBJ2-1, with a tentative D call TRBD2 (7 bases). This CDR3 is built from 11 residues. The germline gives CDR1 KGHSH, CDR2 LQKENI. Trimming took 3 bases from V and 15 from J, leaving 12 bases between them. CDR3 sequence reads: CASSPGGGRFF. CDR3 coding DNA: TGTGCCAGCTCACCGGGAGGGGGAAGGTTCTTC. Based on the CDR3 plus reference TRBV18 and TRBJ2-1, the full variable domain is NAGVMQNPRHLVRRRGQEARLRCSPMKGHSHVYWYRQLPEEGLKFMVYLQKENIIDESGMPKERFSAEFPKEGPSILRIQQVVRGDSAAYFCASSPGGGRFFGPGTRLTVL.

This chain connects TRBV6-5 to TRBJ1-6, with D unresolved. V lost 0 bases, J lost 7 bases, and 13 bases lay in between. Germline V gene data show CDR1 as MNHEY and CDR2 as SVGAGI. CDR3 length: 16 amino acids. The CDR3 nucleotides are TGTGCCAGCAGTTACTCAAGGAGGCTCGGAAATTCACCCCTCCACTTT. It encodes CASSYSRRLGNSPLHF.

The J gene is TRBJ2-1, the V gene TRBV18; TRBD2 aligns across 13 bases. V trimming: 3 bases; J trimming: 0 bases; junction bases outside the gene matches: 2. CDR1 and CDR2 from the germline V gene are KGHSH and LQKENI. This CDR3 is built from 17 residues. Here the CDR3 reads CASSPGTSGNSYNEQFF. CDR3 bases: TGTGCCAGCTCACCCGGGACTAGCGGGAACTCCTACAATGAGCAGTTCTTC.

This sequence joins TRBV28 and TRBJ2-1; 8 bases match TRBD2. The CDR3 has 15 residues. The V and J ends lost 2 bases and 6 bases, in that order; junction bases with no gene match: 6. From germline, CDR1 is MDHEN and CDR2 SYDVKM. The CDR3 loop reads CASSLTGGPFNEQFF. CDR3 coding DNA: TGTGCCAGCAGTTTAACGGGAGGGCCGTTCAATGAGCAGTTCTTC.

This chain links TRBV10-3 with TRBJ1-6; perhaps TRBD1 as D (6 bases). V lost 2 bases, J lost 7 bases, and 12 bases lay in between. From germline, CDR1 is ENHRY and CDR2 SYGVKD. This CDR3 comprises 15 residues. DNA of the CDR3: TGTGCCATCAGTGAGATGGGGGCACGCAATTCACCCCTCCACTTT. Its translation: CAISEMGARNSPLHF.

For the CDR3, the DNA is TGTGCCAGCAGTGAGGGCTTAACCTCCTATTACGAGCAGTACTTC. Its protein product is CASSEGLTSYYEQYF. The V call is TRBV2, the J call TRBJ2-7; D uncertain. CDR1 is SNHLY and CDR2 is FYNNEI in the germline V gene. The CDR3 consists of 15 residues. V gave up 3 bases and J gave up 4 bases, with 16 bases separating them.

The chain couples TRBV7-6 to TRBJ1-3; D possibly corresponds to TRBD1 (6 bases). The CDR3 spans 15 residues. V was clipped by 0 bases and J by 4 bases, with 10 bases between them. Germline values: CDR1 SGHVS, CDR2 FNYEAQ. In DNA, the CDR3 is TGTGCCAGCAGCTTAGCGGACAGATCCGGAAACACCATATATTTT. Residues: CASSLADRSGNTIYF.

This clone has a handful of counts. The gene calls are TRBV20-1 and TRBJ1-6, with unresolved D. With 3 bases removed from V and 6 bases from J, the gap between germline ends came to 12 bases. Germline CDR1 and CDR2: DFQATT and SNEGSKA (reference sequence). The CDR3 length is 14 residues. The CDR3 coding sequence is TGCAGTGCTAGTACTCCTGGGCCTAATTCACCCCTCCACTTT. Encoded protein: CSASTPGPNSPLHF.

This clone has a single count. The V and J genes are TRBV2 and TRBJ1-2; possible D gene TRBD1, 5 bases. Germline loops: CDR1 SNHLY, CDR2 FYNNEI. Deletions cut 5 bases from V and 3 bases from J, with 13 bases between. There are 14 residues in the CDR3. The CDR3, as DNA: TGTGCCAGCAGTTTCGGACAAAGGGACTATGGCTACACCTTC. This codes for CASSFGQRDYGYTF.

A few counts support this clone. The CDR3 here is CASSFSPEGTGELFF. The CDR3 DNA reads as TGCGCCAGCAGCTTTTCCCCAGAGGGCACCGGGGAGCTGTTTTTT. This chain links TRBV5-1 with TRBJ2-2; tentatively, D is TRBD2 (5 bases). Germline-derived CDR1 and CDR2 are SGHRS and YFSETQ. Trimming shortened V by 2 bases and J by 4 bases, and 12 bases separated the two germline ends. The length of the CDR3 is 15 residues.

The chain recombines TRBV5-5 with TRBJ2-1, with 9 positions matching TRBD2. In germline, CDR1 is SGHKS, CDR2 YYEKEE (reference sequence). V dropped 1 base and J dropped 6; count of bases not matched to a gene: 20. The CDR3 has 20 residues. CDR3 nucleotides: TGTGCCAGCAGCTTGTCTTTCGGGACAGAGAGCGGGAGGCAAATCAATGAGCAGTTCTTC. It codes for CASSLSFGTESGRQINEQFF.

V is TRBV29-1 and J is TRBJ2-1, with 7 bases matching TRBD1. This CDR3 contains 14 residues. V dropped 4 bases and J dropped 2; count of bases not matched to a gene: 5. Germline lookup yields CDR1 SQVTM and CDR2 ANQGSEA. The CDR3 region has the DNA TGCAGCGTTGTTTTAGGGACAGCCTACAATGAGCAGTTCTTC. As protein: CSVVLGTAYNEQFF.

This chain uses TRBV6-5 with TRBJ2-1; perhaps TRBD2 as D (6 bases). CDR1 MNHEY and CDR2 SVGAGI come from the germline V gene. The CDR3 length is 15 residues. Trimming shortened V by 7 bases and J by 0 bases, and 13 bases separated the two germline ends. This CDR3 reads CASIGASASYNEQFF. The DNA for the CDR3 is TGTGCCAGCATTGGTGCTAGCGCCTCCTACAATGAGCAGTTCTTC.

The V gene is TRBV2, the J gene TRBJ1-2; weak D call: TRBD1 (6 bases). From germline, CDR1 is SNHLY and CDR2 FYNNEI. Trimming stripped 5 bases from V and 4 bases from J, with 11 bases between. The CDR3 is 13 residues long. The CDR3 region has the DNA TGTGCCAGCAGTTTAGACAGGTCCTATGGCTACACCTTC. This sequence encodes CASSLDRSYGYTF.

The V call is TRBV2, the J call TRBJ2-1, with TRBD2 matching over 13 bases. The CDR3 covers 15 residues. The junction had 5 bases not matched to a gene; V was cut back by 8 bases and J by 4 bases. Per the germline V gene, CDR1 is SNHLY and CDR2 is FYNNEI. CDR3 nucleotides: TGTGCCAGCGGACCGGGACTAGCGGGATACAATGAGCAGTTCTTC. Protein product: CASGPGLAGYNEQFF. Full variable domain (missing parts from reference TRBV2 and TRBJ2-1): EPEVTQTPSHQVTQMGQEVILRCVPISNHLYFYWYRQILGQKVEFLVSFYNNEISEKSEIFDDQFSVERPDGSNFTLKIRSTKLEDSAMYFCASGPGLAGYNEQFFGPGTRLTVL.

The V and J genes are TRBV7-8 and TRBJ2-1, with D maybe TRBD1 (5 bases). The germline V gene encodes CDR1 SGHVS and CDR2 FQNEAQ. The CDR3 consists of 15 residues. Trimming took off 1 base at V and 0 bases at J, with 7 bases between the two ends. The CDR3: CASSLDRSSYNEQFF. The CDR3 DNA is TGTGCCAGCAGCTTAGACAGGAGCTCCTACAATGAGCAGTTCTTC.

The chain is built from TRBV7-9 and TRBJ2-3; the match to TRBD1 covers 11 bases. With 5 bases clipped from V and 5 bases from J, the junction kept 0 bases outside the gene matches. The CDR3 is made up of 13 amino acids. From germline, CDR1 is SEHNR and CDR2 FQNEAQ (reference sequence). CDR3 sequence: CASSGTGGDTQYF. CDR3 sequence (DNA): TGTGCCAGCAGCGGGACAGGGGGAGATACGCAGTATTTT.

CDR3 sequence: CASSFQGANTEAFF. CDR3 DNA: TGTGCCAGCAGCTTCCAGGGGGCGAACACTGAAGCTTTCTTT. The gene calls are TRBV11-2 and TRBJ1-1; 8 nucleotides align to TRBD1. This CDR3 spans 14 amino acids. Germline V gene lookup returns CDR1 SGHAT and CDR2 FQNNGV. V lost 3 bases to trimming and J lost 1 base; unmatched junction nucleotides: 1. The whole variable domain, remainder taken from reference TRBV11-2 and TRBJ1-1, is EAGVAQSPRYKIIEKRQSVAFWCNPISGHATLYWYQQILGQGPKLLIQFQNNGVVDDSQLPKDRFSAERLKGVDSTLKIQPAKLEDSAVYLCASSFQGANTEAFFGQGTRLTVV.

The genes are TRBV4-3 and TRBJ2-1; TRBD2 aligns across 10 bases. The CDR3 covers 15 residues. The V gene end was trimmed by 0 bases and the J gene end by 15 bases; junction bases not matched to a gene: 11. Germline lookup yields CDR1 LGHNA and CDR2 YSLEER. The CDR3: CASSQDSGSGRAPFF. As DNA, the CDR3 is TGCGCCAGCAGCCAAGATAGTGGGAGCGGGAGGGCCCCGTTCTTC.

CDR3: CASSSNRDRGSGYTF. In DNA, the CDR3 is TGTGCCAGCAGCTCAAACCGGGACAGGGGAAGTGGCTACACCTTC. This chain joins TRBV11-2 and TRBJ1-2, with TRBD1 identical over 10 bases. The CDR3 is 15 amino acids. With V trimmed by 4 bases and J by 7 bases, 9 bases remained unmatched. Germline V gene data show CDR1 as SGHAT and CDR2 as FQNNGV. Supplemented by reference TRBV11-2 and TRBJ1-2, the full variable domain reads EAGVAQSPRYKIIEKRQSVAFWCNPISGHATLYWYQQILGQGPKLLIQFQNNGVVDDSQLPKDRFSAERLKGVDSTLKIQPAKLEDSAVYLCASSSNRDRGSGYTFGSGTRLTVV.

V and J are TRBV2 and TRBJ2-3, with 16 bases fitting TRBD2. V lost 9 bases, J lost 0 bases, and 6 bases stayed unmatched. The CDR3 extends over 17 amino acids. Per germline, CDR1 SNHLY and CDR2 FYNNEI. The CDR3 here is CARKGTSGRVSTDTQYF. The CDR3 DNA reads TGTGCCAGAAAAGGGACTAGCGGGAGGGTGAGCACAGATACGCAGTATTTT.

This rearrangement joins TRBV9 to TRBJ1-5, with a tentative D call TRBD1 (5 bases). The ends were cut back, 3 bases at V and 5 bases at J, with 24 bases in the middle. Germline CDR1 and CDR2: SGDLS and YYNGEE. There are 18 residues in the CDR3. CDR3 coding DNA: TGTGCCAGCAGCGACCACCGGGGGGAGGGCTGGGTGGATCAGCCCCAGCATTTT. It translates to CASSDHRGEGWVDQPQHF.

About this clone: A junction end diverges from the germline sequence, so it may reflect a read error. The chain recombines TRBV7-2 with TRBJ1-1, with TRBD1 matching 9 bases. From germline, CDR1 is SGHTA and CDR2 FQGNSA. CDR3 size: 14 residues. The CDR3 DNA reads as TGTGCCAGCAGCAATGGACGGGAACAGGGGGCTAAGATCTTT. This gives the protein CASSNGREQGAKIF.